This TCR beta chain stems from a study of graft-versus-host responses after intestinal transplantation. Study at large: All of the recipients had induction that used anti-thymocyte globulin, then tacrolimus and steroids for around three years. Study outcomes and limitations: Among recipient marrow samples, GvH clones were found; some appeared first in ileum or blood.

TCRdb keeps only in-frame clones here, not all; method: immunoSEQ multiplex PCR. The profile shows over 100,000 clones, roughly 91% of them singletons. Trimming pared 5 bases from V and 7 bases from J, leaving 11 bases between. There are 12 residues in the CDR3. CDR1 and CDR2 (germline): SGHTA, FQGTGA. On this clone itself: The antigen is not known.

Sequencing used unstimulated CD4+ T cells sorted from spleen or lymph node cells, obtained before intestinal transplant. This sequence joins TRBV7-3 and TRBJ1-1, with D possibly matching TRBD1 (5 bases). The TCR comes from a human donor who received an intestinal transplant. Here the CDR3 reads CASSARGGEAFF. The CDR3 bases are TGTGCCAGCAGCGCCCGGGGGGGTGAAGCTTTCTTT.